The 14 T cell receptor beta chains in this list originate from one sample, sequenced in a study of identical twins. Each CDR3 protein is one row after TCRdb ran MiXCR on the 5' RACE reads. The repertoire holds more than 650,000 distinct CDR3 sequences, 5.5% to 7.5% seen once, with about 1.8% in the top ten. The sequencing input was naive T cells sorted from blood. All receptors derive from a man aged 18 to 29 in good health.

This clonotype was seen repeatedly, ten times or more. The chain links TRBV29-1 to TRBJ2-5, with no clear D. The CDR3 is made up of 13 amino acids. From germline, CDR1 is SQVTM and CDR2 ANQGSEA. DNA for the CDR3: TGCAGTGGTAGAAGGGCTGCGCAAGAGACCCAGTACTTC. Amino acids: CSGRRAAQETQYF.

The rearrangement links TRBV11-2 to TRBJ2-1, with 14 bases that match TRBD2. CDR3 length: 17 amino acids. After removal of 1 base from V and 2 bases from J, the junction contained 1 base not matched to a gene. From germline, CDR1 is SGHAT and CDR2 FQNNGV. The chain's CDR3 is CASSLGTSGGTYNEQFF. The CDR3 DNA follows: TGTGCCAGCAGCTTAGGGACTAGCGGGGGGACCTACAATGAGCAGTTCTTC.

The sample holds many counts of this clonotype. The CDR3 nucleotides read TGTGCCAGCAGTCCCGGCCGTGGGTCCGGGCAGCCCCAGCATTTT. It translates to CASSPGRGSGQPQHF. The V gene is TRBV7-2, the J gene TRBJ1-5; D remains ambiguous. Germline loops: CDR1 SGHTA, CDR2 FQGNSA. The germline V and J ends were trimmed by 6 bases and 7 bases, with 19 bases remaining between them. This CDR3 contains 15 residues.

This clonotype was seen repeatedly, ten times or more. The rearrangement joins TRBV12-3 or TRBV12-4 to TRBJ1-1; no definite D call. There are 12 residues in the CDR3. V lost 4 bases and J 10 bases, leaving 13 bases between the germline ends. This CDR3 reads CASSSRTFRAFF. The CDR3 nucleotides are TGTGCCAGCAGTTCCAGGACGTTCAGAGCTTTCTTT.

The chain couples TRBV6-5 to TRBJ1-1, with D maybe TRBD1 (5 bases). The CDR3 is 16 amino acids. Trimming took 2 bases from V and 3 from J, leaving 16 bases between them. Germline V gene sequence: CDR1 MNHEY, CDR2 SVGAGI. The CDR3 sequence is CASSYTRVLRDTEAFF. Written as DNA, the CDR3 is TGTGCCAGCAGTTACACCAGGGTTCTTAGGGACACTGAAGCTTTCTTT.

The V call is TRBV6-5, the J call TRBJ2-5; TRBD2 agrees at 9 bases. The V and J ends lost 0 bases and 5 bases, in that order; junction bases with no gene match: 4. CDR3 length: 15 amino acids. Germline-derived CDR1 and CDR2 are MNHEY and SVGAGI. CDR3 amino acids: CASSYSMAGGETQYF. In DNA, the CDR3 is TGTGCCAGCAGTTACTCGATGGCGGGGGGGGAGACCCAGTACTTC.

The chain recombines TRBV7-8 with TRBJ2-3, with 7 bases lining up with TRBD2. This CDR3 has 14 amino acids. The V and J ends lost 1 base and 9 bases, in that order; junction bases with no gene match: 7. CDR1 and CDR2 (germline): SGHVS, FQNEAQ. DNA of the CDR3: TGTGCCAGCAGCTTAGAACTAGCGACAACCACGCAGTATTTT. It specifies CASSLELATTTQYF.

This clonotype was recorded at least ten times. V gene TRBV12-3 or TRBV12-4 combines with J gene TRBJ2-1; D is unresolved. Trimming removed 3 bases at V and 0 bases at J, with 9 bases between. The CDR3 is 15 residues long. The CDR3, as DNA: TGTGCCAGCAGTTTGTACGGTTTCTCCTACAATGAGCAGTTCTTC. It specifies CASSLYGFSYNEQFF.

In this sample, this clonotype turned up many times. The gene calls are TRBV12-3 or TRBV12-4 and TRBJ2-1; D possibly corresponds to TRBD2 (5 bases). V lost 7 bases, J lost 0 bases, and 13 bases lay in between. The CDR3 runs to 15 residues. The CDR3 coding sequence is TGTGCCAGCACCTCAGGACGGGGCTCCTACAATGAGCAGTTCTTC. This codes for CASTSGRGSYNEQFF.

CDR3 nucleotides: TGTGCCAGCAGCCAAGGTTCCGCTACCTCCTACAATGAGCAGTTCTTC. Translated: CASSQGSATSYNEQFF. The V and J genes are TRBV4-2 and TRBJ2-1, with unresolved D. Germline CDR1 and CDR2: LGHNA and YNFKEQ. This CDR3 contains 16 residues. V lost 1 base and J lost 0, with 10 bases in between.

This clonotype was seen a handful of times. The rearrangement joins TRBV4-1 to TRBJ2-1; D uncertain. The CDR3 consists of 17 residues. Germline values: CDR1 MGHRA, CDR2 YSYEKL. Trimming stripped 3 bases from V and 0 bases from J, with 15 bases between. The DNA of the CDR3 is TGCGCCAGCAGCCAGGTTGCTGGGTCTGGCTCCTACAATGAGCAGTTCTTC. This sequence encodes CASSQVAGSGSYNEQFF.

In this sample, this clonotype turned up a few times. The CDR3 DNA reads as TGTGCCAGTAGTACGGATCTAGCCCCTCAGGGAAAGTCCTACAATGAGCAGTTCTTC. It is translated as CASSTDLAPQGKSYNEQFF. V gene TRBV19 combines with J gene TRBJ2-1; D may match TRBD1 or TRBD2 (5 bases each). This CDR3 comprises 19 residues. Germline V gene sequence: CDR1 LNHDA, CDR2 SQIVND (reference sequence). V lost 4 bases and J 1 base, leaving 23 bases between the germline ends.

The J gene is TRBJ2-3, the V gene TRBV6-5, with D perhaps TRBD1 (6 bases). Trimming cost V 4 bases and J 0 bases, with 14 bases left between them. Per the germline V gene, CDR1 is MNHEY and CDR2 is SVGAGI. CDR3 length equals 16 residues. CDR3 nucleotide sequence: TGTGCCAGCAGTTCTAAAGGGACACCTAGCACAGATACGCAGTATTTT. It yields the protein CASSSKGTPSTDTQYF.

Concerning this clonotype itself: A much more abundant neighbour one base away suggests this may be a read error. V and J are TRBV4-3 and TRBJ2-1; possible D gene TRBD2, 6 bases. The germline V gene encodes CDR1 LGHNA and CDR2 YSLEER. This CDR3 is built from 16 residues. The CDR3 spells CAISQDGGSPGNEQFF. The DNA for the CDR3 is TGCGCCATCAGCCAAGATGGAGGGAGCCCGGGCAATGAGCAGTTCTTC.